This TCR beta chain is drawn from a study of blood T cell repertoires in COVID-19. Study overall: There were acute and convalescent COVID-19 samples, and they came from the United States, Italy and Spain. In each case, the material was cDNA or gDNA derived from T cells, B-cell-depleted T cells, or PBMCs.

In its sample, this clone was seen once. The CDR3 sequence is 12 residues long. Germline CDR1 and CDR2: LNHDA and SQIVND (reference sequence). Trimming pared 7 bases from V and 6 bases from J, leaving 10 bases between. Original data processing: Amplification of reference gene primers provided the estimated nucleated cell counts. The method was immunoSEQ multiplex PCR; TCRdb's version includes in-frame clones alone and lacks a portion of them. From that table come the V and J calls and clone size; the DNA was used to work out D and trimming. The sample lists about 87,000 clones, around 84% seen once, with roughly 5.4% in the top ten.

This TCR was sampled from a middle-aged man with acute or convalescent COVID-19. The chain is built from TRBV19 and TRBJ1-5; the D is unclear. Sequencing used peripheral blood. CDR3 sequence (DNA): TGTGCCAGTAACTCGCAGGCTCAGCCCCAGCATTTT. This translates into CASNSQAQPQHF.